This T cell receptor (beta chain) was identified in a study of blood T cell repertoires in COVID-19. The overall study: Acute-phase and convalescent COVID-19 samples originated in the United States, Italy and Spain. The analysed material was cDNA or gDNA that came from T cells, B-cell-depleted T cells, or PBMCs.

Profiling relied on immunoSEQ multiplex PCR, and the TCRdb table lists in-frame clones only, not all of them. The profile covers a few hundred thousand clones, with 85% to 90% appearing a single time and about 3.5% taken by the ten largest. The CDR3 consists of 12 residues. This receptor was identified in a man aged 18 to 30 with active or convalescent COVID-19. This chain uses TRBV21-1 with TRBJ2-7; the DNA was not compared with TRBD1, the D call given in the table. TRBV21-1 is a documented pseudogene. The specimen was peripheral blood. The CDR3 bases are TGTGCCAGCAGCCAAAGGGGCTACGAGCAGTACTTC. Its translation is CASSQRGYEQYF.